These 22 T cell receptor beta chains share one sample of origin, sequenced in a study of blood T cell repertoires in COVID-19. Assay: immunoSEQ multiplex PCR; the TCRdb copy retains only in-frame clones and omits some. The sample records a few hundred thousand clones, 82% being singletons. Sequencing was carried out using peripheral blood. The receptors originated from a woman aged 18-29 years with acute or convalescent COVID-19.

CDR3 coding DNA: TGCAGCGTGGATGGACAGTCTAATGAAAAACTGTTTTTT. Its translation: CSVDGQSNEKLFF. The chain uses TRBV29-1 and TRBJ1-4, with D tentatively TRBD1 (6 bases). The CDR3 is 13 amino acids. V was trimmed by 6 bases and J by 3 bases, leaving 11 bases between them. From germline, CDR1 is SQVTM and CDR2 ANQGSEA. The entire variable domain, with the rest obtained from reference TRBV29-1 and TRBJ1-4, is as follows: SAVISQKPSRDICQRGTSLTIQCQVDSQVTMMFWYRQQPGQSLTLIATANQGSEATYESGFVIDKFPISRPNLTFSTLTVSNMSPEDSSIYLCSVDGQSNEKLFFGSGTQLSVL.

The J gene is TRBJ2-7, the V gene TRBV5-1; 15 bases map to TRBD2. This CDR3 contains 19 residues. Germline-derived CDR1 and CDR2 are SGHRS and YFSETQ. The J segment lost 4 bases and the V segment lost 2 bases, leaving 13 bases of the junction unmatched. The DNA for the CDR3 is TGCGCCAGCAGCTTAGGGACTAGCGGGAGGATTAAGGGAACTTACGAGCAGTACTTC. Its protein product is CASSLGTSGRIKGTYEQYF.

The gene calls are TRBV7-2 and TRBJ2-7; 8 bases map to TRBD1. Trimming at V came to 5 bases and at J to 3 bases, leaving 15 bases not matched to a gene. Germline CDR1 reads SGHTA; CDR2 reads FQGNSA. The CDR3 consists of 17 residues. The CDR3 DNA reads as TGTGCCAGCAGCCTAACGACCACCGGGACAGGAGACTACGAGCAGTACTTC. As protein: CASSLTTTGTGDYEQYF.

The CDR3 sequence: CASSLDPHRGSEQFF. The CDR3 DNA is TGTGCCAGCAGCTTAGACCCCCACAGGGGGAGTGAGCAGTTCTTC. V is TRBV7-8 and J is TRBJ2-1, with 8 nucleotides matching TRBD1. V was clipped by 1 base and J by 9 bases; unmatched bases: 8. The CDR3 totals 15 residues. In germline, CDR1 is SGHVS, CDR2 FQNEAQ.

The chain recombines TRBV10-3 with TRBJ1-2; D is possibly TRBD1 (6 bases). The germline CDR1 and CDR2 sequences are ENHRY and SYGVKD. The CDR3 covers 11 residues. The V end lost 8 bases, the J end lost 4 bases, and 8 bases lay between the germline ends. CDR3 sequence (DNA): TGTGCCATCTCGGACAGCTATGGCTACACCTTC. Translation: CAISDSYGYTF.

The gene calls are TRBV5-1 and TRBJ1-4; a weak D match, TRBD1 (5 bases). The CDR3 contains 14 residues. The ends were cut back, 1 base at V and 5 bases at J, with 9 bases in the middle. CDR1 SGHRS and CDR2 YFSETQ come from the germline V gene. The CDR3 region has the DNA TGCGCCAGCAGCTTGCAGGGTAGGAATGAAAAACTGTTTTTT. Protein product: CASSLQGRNEKLFF.

The chain recombines TRBV27 with TRBJ2-7; a possible D gene is TRBD1 (5 bases). Germline V gene lookup returns CDR1 MNHEY and CDR2 SMNVEV (reference sequence). V lost 7 bases, J lost 0 bases, and 7 bases lay in between. This CDR3 has 12 amino acids. The CDR3 loop is CASTGNSYEQYF. The CDR3 nucleotides read TGTGCCAGCACAGGGAACTCCTACGAGCAGTACTTC.

The rearrangement joins TRBV29-1 to TRBJ1-1, with TRBD1 matching 11 bases. CDR3 length equals 14 residues. Germline V gene lookup returns CDR1 SQVTM and CDR2 ANQGSEA. After removal of 5 bases from V and 8 bases from J, the junction contained 10 bases not matched to a gene. CDR3 region: CSVNIRDRGFEAFF. CDR3 bases: TGCAGCGTTAATATCCGGGACAGGGGGTTCGAAGCTTTCTTT. Full variable domain (outside the CDR3, taken from reference TRBV29-1 and TRBJ1-1): SAVISQKPSRDICQRGTSLTIQCQVDSQVTMMFWYRQQPGQSLTLIATANQGSEATYESGFVIDKFPISRPNLTFSTLTVSNMSPEDSSIYLCSVNIRDRGFEAFFGQGTRLTVV.

Only a few counts were recorded for this clone. The chain couples TRBV6-2 or TRBV6-3 to TRBJ2-1; 10 nucleotides match TRBD2. Unmatched junction bases numbered 16, after V lost 6 bases and J lost 8 bases. The CDR3 spans 17 residues. Germline lookup yields CDR1 MNHEY and CDR2 SVGEGT. The CDR3 spells CASSLTGLAFTIDEQFF. DNA of the CDR3: TGTGCCAGCAGCCTGACGGGACTAGCGTTCACCATCGATGAGCAGTTCTTC.

This clone was counted a single time. The chain carries TRBV10-2 and TRBJ2-1, with D perhaps matching TRBD2 (5 bases). The CDR3 length is 13 residues. V lost 3 bases and J lost 10, with 13 bases in between. The germline V gene encodes CDR1 WSHSY and CDR2 SAAADI. The CDR3 DNA follows: TGCGCCAGCAGTGACCGACCGGGGTTAGAGCAGTTCTTC. Translated: CASSDRPGLEQFF.

This chain uses TRBV2 with TRBJ2-5; 11 bases line up with TRBD2. In germline, CDR1 is SNHLY, CDR2 FYNNEI. The CDR3 is made up of 16 amino acids. V dropped 2 bases and J dropped 3; count of bases not matched to a gene: 5. CDR3 sequence reads: CASSELSGRAKETQYF. CDR3 nucleotide sequence: TGTGCCAGCAGTGAACTTAGCGGGAGGGCTAAAGAGACCCAGTACTTC.

The rearrangement joins TRBV5-1 to TRBJ2-2; TRBD2 matches at 11 bases. CDR1 and CDR2 (germline): SGHRS, YFSETQ. The CDR3 consists of 16 residues. J was trimmed by 6 bases and V by 0 bases; bases with no gene match: 4. The CDR3: CASSLGLAGKAGELFF. The CDR3 bases are TGCGCCAGCAGCTTGGGACTAGCGGGGAAGGCCGGGGAGCTGTTTTTT.

V is TRBV4-3 and J is TRBJ2-1, with 8 bases lining up with TRBD1. The germline V gene has CDR1 LGHNA and CDR2 YSLEER. The trim removed 2 bases at V and 3 bases at J, leaving 3 bases unmatched. This CDR3 contains 15 residues. The CDR3 here is CASSQTQGVYNEQFF. In DNA, the CDR3 is TGCGCCAGCAGCCAAACACAGGGGGTCTACAATGAGCAGTTCTTC.

The chain combines TRBV13 with TRBJ2-7, with 7 bases that match TRBD1. Germline CDR1 is PRHDT and CDR2 is FYEKMQ (reference sequence). Trimming took 0 bases from V and 4 from J; bases not matched to a gene: 9. The CDR3 runs 16 residues. As DNA, the CDR3 is TGTGCCAGCAGCTTAGGCACTCGGGACAGTACGTACGAGCAGTACTTC. Translating it yields CASSLGTRDSTYEQYF. The whole variable domain, filled in from reference TRBV13 and TRBJ2-7, reads AAGVIQSPRHLIKEKRETATLKCYPIPRHDTVYWYQQGPGQDPQFLISFYEKMQSDKGSIPDRFSAQQFSDYHSELNMSSLELGDSALYFCASSLGTRDSTYEQYFGPGTRLTVT.

Only one count was recorded for this clone. This chain joins TRBV6-5 and TRBJ1-6; TRBD1 matches 9 bases. This CDR3 spans 14 amino acids. V shed 6 bases and J 10 bases; nucleotides not matched to a gene: 7. Germline CDR1 MNHEY, CDR2 SVGAGI. The CDR3 sequence is CASRRGTGRSPLHF. The CDR3 coding sequence is TGTGCCAGCAGGAGGGGGACAGGGAGGTCACCCCTCCACTTT.

V and J are TRBV3-1 (or the pseudogene TRBV3-2) and TRBJ2-3; D might be TRBD2 (5 bases). V dropped 1 base and J dropped 0 bases, with 8 bases sitting between them. This CDR3 is 15 amino acids long. The germline gives CDR1 LGHDT, CDR2 YNNKEL (reference sequence). CDR3 protein: CASSQASGSTDTQYF. DNA of the CDR3: TGTGCCAGCAGCCAAGCAAGCGGAAGCACAGATACGCAGTATTTT.

The chain employs TRBV5-5 and TRBJ1-1; 7 positions match TRBD1. Germline assignment: CDR1 SGHKS and CDR2 YYEKEE (reference sequence). The CDR3 is 15 residues long. The junction had 9 bases not matched to a gene; V was cut back by 2 bases and J by 5 bases. For the CDR3, the DNA is TGTGCCAGCAGCTTTTTCGACAGGGTTGGTACTGAAGCTTTCTTT. It is translated as CASSFFDRVGTEAFF.

The J gene is TRBJ2-1, the V gene TRBV5-1; 9 bases are a match to TRBD2. The junction had 10 bases not matched to a gene; V was cut back by 3 bases and J by 3 bases. The length of the CDR3 is 17 residues. CDR1 and CDR2 from the germline V gene are SGHRS and YFSETQ. This CDR3 reads CASSWAAGAGGYNEQFF. Written as DNA, the CDR3 is TGCGCCAGCAGCTGGGCGGCTGGAGCGGGGGGCTACAATGAGCAGTTCTTC.

The chain couples TRBV19 to TRBJ2-2, with D uncertain. Germline loops: CDR1 LNHDA, CDR2 SQIVND (reference sequence). The CDR3 runs 16 residues. The V end was cut by 3 bases, the J end by 6 bases, with 17 bases between. CDR3 region: CASSIFLKLTPGELFF. CDR3 nucleotide sequence: TGTGCCAGTAGTATCTTCCTGAAGTTGACTCCCGGGGAGCTGTTTTTT.

This clone showed up just a few times. The rearrangement uses TRBV5-5 and TRBJ1-1; possible D gene TRBD1, 5 bases. The V gene's germline CDR1 is SGHKS and CDR2 YYEKEE (reference sequence). The length of the CDR3 is 15 residues. Trimming pared 0 bases from V and 5 bases from J, leaving 14 bases between. The CDR3 region has the DNA TGTGCCAGCAGCTTGGATAGCTCTCCAGGGACTGAAGCTTTCTTT. The encoded protein is CASSLDSSPGTEAFF.

This sequence joins TRBV7-8 and TRBJ2-7; TRBD2 matches at 11 bases. V lost 5 bases to trimming and J lost 5 bases; unmatched junction nucleotides: 8. The germline CDR1 and CDR2 sequences are SGHVS and FQNEAQ. This CDR3 comprises 15 residues. The CDR3 loop is CASSQWLAGGDEQYF. As DNA, the CDR3 is TGTGCCAGCAGCCAGTGGCTAGCGGGAGGAGACGAGCAGTACTTC. Full variable domain (rest looked up from reference TRBV7-8 and TRBJ2-7): GAGVSQSPRYKVAKRGQDVALRCDPISGHVSLFWYQQALGQGPEFLTYFQNEAQLDKSGLPSDRFFAERPEGSVSTLKIQRTQQEDSAVYLCASSQWLAGGDEQYFGPGTRLTVT.

The chain has TRBV28 and TRBJ1-5; TRBD1 agrees at 7 bases. The CDR3 totals 15 residues. CDR1 and CDR2 (germline): MDHEN, SYDVKM. J lost 4 bases, V lost 2 bases, and 5 bases had no gene match. CDR3 DNA sequence: TGTGCCAGCAGTTTACCAGGGGGGTCAAATCAGCCCCAGCATTTT. Amino acids: CASSLPGGSNQPQHF.